This T cell receptor beta chain was retrieved from a study of metastatic and nonmetastatic thyroid tumors. Across the study: Repertoires from malignant and benign thyroid patients were compared across blood and tumor or nodule tissue. Notes on the study in general: Benign nodules were reported to have significantly lower TCR beta diversity than malignant thyroid tumors, in blood and tumor.

Prior to thyroid surgery, none of the patients had received any treatment. Concerning this clone: Antigen specificity is unknown.

Per the authors' pipeline: Using the CDR3 differences seen across clinicopathological groups, the authors built a distant-metastasis classifier for papillary thyroid cancer, which was meant to discriminate distant-metastatic patients. TCRdb used MiXCR to call clones anew from the PCR reads. These V and J calls rely on TCRdb rather than the paper's analysis. The sample carries about 23,000 clones, about a quarter recorded once. Input material: tumor tissue. The receptor was isolated from a female donor with papillary thyroid cancer or a benign thyroid nodule (not recorded which). Some clones in this sample may be carry-over from other donors' samples.

CDR3 in amino acids: CATSRDRASSSYEQYF. Here the CDR3 DNA reads TGTGCCACCAGCAGGGACCGGGCCTCTTCGTCCTACGAGCAGTACTTC. This chain links TRBV15 with TRBJ2-7; D unresolved. The germline V and J ends were trimmed by 3 bases and 1 base, with 16 bases remaining between them. The CDR3 has 16 amino acids. In germline, CDR1 is LNHNV, CDR2 YYDKDF (reference sequence).